Listed here are 9 T cell receptor beta chains from one sample, sequenced in a study of blood T cell repertoires in COVID-19. Some clones are missing from TCRdb's copy, which holds only in-frame ones; the method was immunoSEQ multiplex PCR. Among roughly 500,000 clones listed, roughly nine tenths were seen once. Source material: peripheral blood. These receptor sequences come from a man aged 18 to 30 with COVID-19, enrolled during active disease.

The chain carries TRBV18 and TRBJ2-7; 7 positions agree with TRBD1. Germline CDR1 KGHSH, CDR2 LQKENI. Trimming removed 6 bases from V and 3 bases from J; junction bases left unmatched: 5. This CDR3 region has 13 residues. The CDR3 loop is CASSQQGYYEQYF. As DNA, the CDR3 is TGTGCCAGCTCCCAACAGGGGTACTACGAGCAGTACTTC. The variable domain in full, with the rest retrieved from reference TRBV18 and TRBJ2-7, is NAGVMQNPRHLVRRRGQEARLRCSPMKGHSHVYWYRQLPEEGLKFMVYLQKENIIDESGMPKERFSAEFPKEGPSILRIQQVVRGDSAAYFCASSQQGYYEQYFGPGTRLTVT.

This chain connects TRBV6-5 to TRBJ2-7; 7 bases align to TRBD2. The V and J ends lost 6 bases and 2 bases, in that order; junction bases with no gene match: 4. The germline V gene encodes CDR1 MNHEY and CDR2 SVGAGI. This CDR3 is 13 amino acids long. CDR3 nucleotide sequence: TGTGCCAGCAGGGGGGGGTTCCCCTACGAGCAGTACTTC. Encoded protein: CASRGGFPYEQYF.

The J gene is TRBJ2-7, the V gene TRBV12-3 or TRBV12-4, with D perhaps TRBD1 (5 bases). The length of the CDR3 is 12 residues. Trimming stripped 5 bases from V and 6 bases from J, with 11 bases between. The CDR3 nucleotides read TGTGCCAGCAGTCCGGACACCGTCGAGCAGTACTTC. The encoded protein is CASSPDTVEQYF.

The J gene is TRBJ2-7, the V gene TRBV5-1; D not resolved. Trimming removed 4 bases at V and 3 bases at J, with 11 bases between. Germline lookup yields CDR1 SGHRS and CDR2 YFSETQ. The CDR3 covers 13 residues. For the CDR3, the DNA is TGCGCCAGCAGCACTTCTCAGGACTACGAGCAGTACTTC. Residues: CASSTSQDYEQYF.

CDR3 sequence reads: CASSRTNGRELFF. In nucleotides, the CDR3 is TGCGCCAGCAGCCGGACTAACGGGAGGGAGCTGTTTTTT. The chain has TRBV5-1 and TRBJ2-2, with D possibly matching TRBD2 (6 bases). CDR1 and CDR2 from the germline V gene are SGHRS and YFSETQ. The length of the CDR3 is 13 residues. V was cut by 4 bases and J by 9 bases, with 13 bases left in between.

The chain couples TRBV29-1 to TRBJ2-7; 7 bases fit TRBD1. Germline CDR1 and CDR2: SQVTM and ANQGSEA. The CDR3 sequence is 12 residues long. Germline trimming cut 5 bases from V and 1 base from J; bases unmatched to any gene: 2. The CDR3 here is CSVLQGSYEQYF. The CDR3, as DNA: TGCAGCGTTTTACAGGGGTCCTACGAGCAGTACTTC.

The rearrangement uses TRBV28 and TRBJ1-4, with D possibly matching TRBD1 (5 bases). Per the germline V gene, CDR1 is MDHEN and CDR2 is SYDVKM. This CDR3 contains 14 residues. V was trimmed by 7 bases and J by 3 bases, leaving 12 bases between them. DNA for the CDR3: TGTGCCAGCAACCAGGGCTTGGCTAATGAAAAACTGTTTTTT. Translating gives CASNQGLANEKLFF.

The V call is TRBV2, the J call TRBJ2-3; no definite D call. This CDR3 region has 13 residues. Germline V gene sequence: CDR1 SNHLY, CDR2 FYNNEI. V lost 7 bases to trimming and J lost 2 bases, with 10 bases between them. The CDR3 bases are TGTGCCAGCAAAAGCAAATCCACAGATACGCAGTATTTT. Translation: CASKSKSTDTQYF.

The rearrangement links TRBV7-3 to TRBJ2-2, with TRBD2 identical over 7 bases. The germline CDR1 and CDR2 sequences are SGHTA and FQGTGA. The CDR3 totals 14 residues. Unmatched junction bases numbered 3, after V lost 8 bases and J lost 0 bases. The CDR3 coding sequence is TGTGCCAGCCAGGGACTACCGAACACCGGGGAGCTGTTTTTT. Residues: CASQGLPNTGELFF.